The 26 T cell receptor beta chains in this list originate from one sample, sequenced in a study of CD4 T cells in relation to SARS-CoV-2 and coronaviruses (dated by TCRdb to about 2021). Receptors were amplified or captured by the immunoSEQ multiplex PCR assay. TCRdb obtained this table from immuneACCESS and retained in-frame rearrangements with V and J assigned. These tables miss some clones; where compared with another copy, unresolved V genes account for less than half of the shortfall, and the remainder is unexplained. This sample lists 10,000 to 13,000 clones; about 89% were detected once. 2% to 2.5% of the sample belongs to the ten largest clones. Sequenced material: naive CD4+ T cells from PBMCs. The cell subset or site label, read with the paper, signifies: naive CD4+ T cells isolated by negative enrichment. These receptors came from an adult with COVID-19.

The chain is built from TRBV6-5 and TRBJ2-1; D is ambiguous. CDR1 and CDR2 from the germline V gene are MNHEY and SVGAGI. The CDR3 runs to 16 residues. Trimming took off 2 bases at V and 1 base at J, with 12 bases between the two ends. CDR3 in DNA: TGTGCCAGCAGTTACGGACGGCTTGGTTCCTACAATGAGCAGTTCTTC. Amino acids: CASSYGRLGSYNEQFF.

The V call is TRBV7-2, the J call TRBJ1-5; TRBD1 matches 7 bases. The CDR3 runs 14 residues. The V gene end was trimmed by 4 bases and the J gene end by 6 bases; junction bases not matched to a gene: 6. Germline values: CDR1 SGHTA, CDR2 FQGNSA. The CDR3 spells CASSSRQGGQPQHF. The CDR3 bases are TGTGCCAGCAGCTCACGACAGGGAGGTCAGCCCCAGCATTTT.

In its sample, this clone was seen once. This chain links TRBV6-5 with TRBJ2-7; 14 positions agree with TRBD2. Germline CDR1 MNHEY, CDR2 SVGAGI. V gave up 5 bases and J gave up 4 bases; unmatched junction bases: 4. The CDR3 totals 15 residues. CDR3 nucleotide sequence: TGTGCCAGCAGTCGACTAGCGGGGGGGTCTTACGAGCAGTACTTC. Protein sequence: CASSRLAGGSYEQYF.

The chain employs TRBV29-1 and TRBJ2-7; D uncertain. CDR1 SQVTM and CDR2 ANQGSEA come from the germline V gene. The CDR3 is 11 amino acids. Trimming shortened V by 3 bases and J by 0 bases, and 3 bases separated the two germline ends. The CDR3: CSVEFSYEQYF. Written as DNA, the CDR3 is TGCAGCGTTGAGTTCTCCTACGAGCAGTACTTC.

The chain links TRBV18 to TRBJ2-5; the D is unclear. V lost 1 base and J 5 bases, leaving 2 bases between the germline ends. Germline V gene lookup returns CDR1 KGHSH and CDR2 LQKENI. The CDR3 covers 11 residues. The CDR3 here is CASSPLETQYF. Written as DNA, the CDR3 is TGTGCCAGCTCACCACTGGAGACCCAGTACTTC.

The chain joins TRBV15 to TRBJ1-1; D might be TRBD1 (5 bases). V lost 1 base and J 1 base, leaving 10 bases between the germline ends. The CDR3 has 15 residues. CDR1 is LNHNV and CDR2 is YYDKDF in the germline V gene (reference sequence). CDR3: CATSRAGTANTEAFF. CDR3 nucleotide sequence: TGTGCCACCAGCAGAGCAGGGACGGCGAACACTGAAGCTTTCTTT.

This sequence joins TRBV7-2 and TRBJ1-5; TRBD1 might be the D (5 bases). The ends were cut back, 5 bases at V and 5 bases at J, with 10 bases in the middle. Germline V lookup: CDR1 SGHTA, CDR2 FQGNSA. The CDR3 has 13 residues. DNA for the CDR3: TGTGCCAGCAGCCAGGGAAGGGATCAGCCCCAGCATTTT. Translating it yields CASSQGRDQPQHF.

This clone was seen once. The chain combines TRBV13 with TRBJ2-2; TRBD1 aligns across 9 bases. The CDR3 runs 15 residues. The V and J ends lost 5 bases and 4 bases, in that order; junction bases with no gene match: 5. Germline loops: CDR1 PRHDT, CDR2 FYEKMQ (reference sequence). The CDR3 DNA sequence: TGTGCCAGCAGCACACAGGGGGCTTTCACCGGGGAGCTGTTTTTT. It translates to CASSTQGAFTGELFF.

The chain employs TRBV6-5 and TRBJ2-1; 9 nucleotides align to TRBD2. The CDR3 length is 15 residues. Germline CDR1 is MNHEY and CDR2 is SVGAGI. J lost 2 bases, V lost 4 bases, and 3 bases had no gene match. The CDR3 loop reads CASSSTSGPYNEQFF. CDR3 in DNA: TGTGCCAGCAGTTCGACTAGCGGTCCCTACAATGAGCAGTTCTTC.

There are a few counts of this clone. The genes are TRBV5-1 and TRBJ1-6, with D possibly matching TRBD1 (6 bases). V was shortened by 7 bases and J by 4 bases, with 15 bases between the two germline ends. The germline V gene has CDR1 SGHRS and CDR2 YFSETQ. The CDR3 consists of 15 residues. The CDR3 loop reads CASREQGFYNSPLHF. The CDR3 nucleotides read TGCGCCAGCCGGGAACAGGGATTTTATAATTCACCCCTCCACTTT.

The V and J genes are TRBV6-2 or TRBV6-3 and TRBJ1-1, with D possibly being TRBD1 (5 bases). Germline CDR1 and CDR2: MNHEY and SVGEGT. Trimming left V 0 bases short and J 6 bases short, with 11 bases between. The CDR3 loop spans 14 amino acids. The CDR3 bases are TGTGCCAGCAGTTACTCTAGGGGTCGGGCTGAAGCTTTCTTT. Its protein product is CASSYSRGRAEAFF.

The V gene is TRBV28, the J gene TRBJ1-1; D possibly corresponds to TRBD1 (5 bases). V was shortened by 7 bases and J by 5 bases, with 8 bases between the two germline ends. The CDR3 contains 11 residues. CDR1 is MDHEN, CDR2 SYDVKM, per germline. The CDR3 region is CASTSGTEAFF. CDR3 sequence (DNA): TGTGCCAGCACCTCAGGGACTGAAGCTTTCTTT.

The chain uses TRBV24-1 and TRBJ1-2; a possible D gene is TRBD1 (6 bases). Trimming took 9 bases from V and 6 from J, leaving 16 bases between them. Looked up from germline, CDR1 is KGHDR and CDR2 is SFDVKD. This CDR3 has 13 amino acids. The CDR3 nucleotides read TGTGCCACCGCCAGGGGCAAATCGGATGGCTACACCTTC. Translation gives CATARGKSDGYTF.

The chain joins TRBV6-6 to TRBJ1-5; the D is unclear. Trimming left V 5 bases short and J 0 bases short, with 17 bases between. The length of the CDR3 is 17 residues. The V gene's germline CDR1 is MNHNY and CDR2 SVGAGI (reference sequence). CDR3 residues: CASSRRRTDYSNQPQHF. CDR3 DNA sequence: TGTGCCAGCAGTCGTCGCCGGACGGATTATAGCAATCAGCCCCAGCATTTT.

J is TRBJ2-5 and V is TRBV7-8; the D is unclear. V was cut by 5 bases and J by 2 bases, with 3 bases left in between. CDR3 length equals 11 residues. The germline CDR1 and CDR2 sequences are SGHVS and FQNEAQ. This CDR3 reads CASSPQETQYF. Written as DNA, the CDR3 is TGTGCCAGCAGCCCACAAGAGACCCAGTACTTC.

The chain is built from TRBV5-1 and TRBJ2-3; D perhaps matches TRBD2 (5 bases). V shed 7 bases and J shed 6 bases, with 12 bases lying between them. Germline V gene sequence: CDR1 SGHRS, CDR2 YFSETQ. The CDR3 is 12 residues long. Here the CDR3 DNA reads TGCGCCAGCGGACTTGCTTCGGATACGCAGTATTTT. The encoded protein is CASGLASDTQYF.

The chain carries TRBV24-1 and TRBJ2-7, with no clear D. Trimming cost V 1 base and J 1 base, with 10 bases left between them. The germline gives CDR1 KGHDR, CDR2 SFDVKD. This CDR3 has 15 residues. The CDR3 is CATSDFPRISYEQYF. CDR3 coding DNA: TGTGCCACCAGTGATTTCCCTAGAATTTCCTACGAGCAGTACTTC.

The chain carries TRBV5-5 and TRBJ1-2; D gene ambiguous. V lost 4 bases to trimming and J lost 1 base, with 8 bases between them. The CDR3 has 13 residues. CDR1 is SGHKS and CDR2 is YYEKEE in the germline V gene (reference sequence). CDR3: CASSGVSNYGYTF. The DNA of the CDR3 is TGTGCCAGCAGCGGAGTAAGTAACTATGGCTACACCTTC. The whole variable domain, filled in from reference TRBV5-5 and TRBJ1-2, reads DAGVTQSPTHLIKTRGQQVTLRCSPISGHKSVSWYQQVLGQGPQFIFQYYEKEERGRGNFPDRFSARQFPNYSSELNVNALLLGDSALYLCASSGVSNYGYTFGSGTRLTVV.

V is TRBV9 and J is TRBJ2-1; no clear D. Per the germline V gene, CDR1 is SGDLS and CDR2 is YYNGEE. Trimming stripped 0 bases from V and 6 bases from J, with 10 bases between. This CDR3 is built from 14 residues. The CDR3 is CASSVATVPNEQFF. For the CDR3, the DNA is TGTGCCAGCAGCGTAGCTACTGTCCCCAATGAGCAGTTCTTC.

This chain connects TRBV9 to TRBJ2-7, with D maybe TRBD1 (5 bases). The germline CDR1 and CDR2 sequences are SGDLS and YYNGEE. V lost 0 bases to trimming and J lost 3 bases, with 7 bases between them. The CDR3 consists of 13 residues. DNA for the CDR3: TGTGCCAGCAGCGTAGGGGGCCTCTACGAGCAGTACTTC. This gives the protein CASSVGGLYEQYF.

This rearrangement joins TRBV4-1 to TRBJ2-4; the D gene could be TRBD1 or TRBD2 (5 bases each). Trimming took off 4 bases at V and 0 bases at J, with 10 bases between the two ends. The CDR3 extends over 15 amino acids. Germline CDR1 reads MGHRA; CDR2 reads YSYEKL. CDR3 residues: CASSPLGTAKNIQYF. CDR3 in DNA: TGCGCCAGCAGCCCCCTCGGGACAGCCAAAAACATTCAGTACTTC.

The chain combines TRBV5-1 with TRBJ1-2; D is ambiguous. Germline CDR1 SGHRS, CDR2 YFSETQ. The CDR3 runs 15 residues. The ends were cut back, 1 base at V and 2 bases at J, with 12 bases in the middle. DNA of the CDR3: TGCGCCAGCAGCTTGAATACGGGAGCGAACTATGGCTACACCTTC. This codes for CASSLNTGANYGYTF.

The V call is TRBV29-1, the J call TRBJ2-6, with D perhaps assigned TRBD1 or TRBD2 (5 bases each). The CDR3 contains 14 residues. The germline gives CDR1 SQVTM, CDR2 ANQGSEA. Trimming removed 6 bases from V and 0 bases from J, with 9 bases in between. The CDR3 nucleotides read TGCAGCGTGGACGGGACCTCTGGGGCCAACGTCCTGACTTTC. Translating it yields CSVDGTSGANVLTF.

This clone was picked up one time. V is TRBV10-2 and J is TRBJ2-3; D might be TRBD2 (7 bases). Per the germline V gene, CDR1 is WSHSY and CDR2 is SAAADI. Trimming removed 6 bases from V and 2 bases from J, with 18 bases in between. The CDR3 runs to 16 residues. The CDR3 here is CASSGTFGGPTDTQYF. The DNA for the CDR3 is TGCGCCAGCAGCGGAACTTTCGGGGGGCCCACAGATACGCAGTATTTT.

For the CDR3, the DNA is TGTGCCACCAGCAGAGATCCGACTAGGGGGTCCAATGAGCAGTTCTTC. Translating gives CATSRDPTRGSNEQFF. The chain uses TRBV15 and TRBJ2-1; possibly TRBD1 or TRBD2 for D (6 bases each). This CDR3 region has 16 residues. V shed 0 bases and J shed 6 bases, with 15 bases lying between them. Germline V CDR1 and CDR2: LNHNV, YYDKDF (reference sequence).

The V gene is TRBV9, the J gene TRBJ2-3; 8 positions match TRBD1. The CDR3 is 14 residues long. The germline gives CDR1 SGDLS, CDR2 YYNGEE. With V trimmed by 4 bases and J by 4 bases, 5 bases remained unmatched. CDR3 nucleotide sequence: TGTGCCAGCAGCCTGCGGACAGGGCCAGATACGCAGTATTTT. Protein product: CASSLRTGPDTQYF. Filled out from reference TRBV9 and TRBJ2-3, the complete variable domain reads DSGVTQTPKHLITATGQRVTLRCSPRSGDLSVYWYQQSLDQGLQFLIQYYNGEERAKGNILERFSAQQFPDLHSELNLSSLELGDSALYFCASSLRTGPDTQYFGPGTRLTVL.